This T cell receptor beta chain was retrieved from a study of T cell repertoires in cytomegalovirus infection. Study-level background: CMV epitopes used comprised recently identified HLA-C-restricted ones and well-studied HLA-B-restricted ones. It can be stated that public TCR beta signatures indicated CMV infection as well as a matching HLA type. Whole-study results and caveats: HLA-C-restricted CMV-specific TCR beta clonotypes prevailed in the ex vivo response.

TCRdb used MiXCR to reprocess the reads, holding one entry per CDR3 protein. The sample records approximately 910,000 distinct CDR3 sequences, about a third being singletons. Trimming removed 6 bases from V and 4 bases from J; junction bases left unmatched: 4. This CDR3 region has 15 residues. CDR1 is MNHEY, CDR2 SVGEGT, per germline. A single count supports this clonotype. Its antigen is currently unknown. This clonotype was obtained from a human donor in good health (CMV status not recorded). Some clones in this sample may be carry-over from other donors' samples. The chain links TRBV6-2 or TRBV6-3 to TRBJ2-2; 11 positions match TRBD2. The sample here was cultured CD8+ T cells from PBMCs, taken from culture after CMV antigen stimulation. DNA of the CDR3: TGTGCCAGCAGGATAGCGGGGGGGCTCACCGGGGAGCTGTTTTTT. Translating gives CASRIAGGLTGELFF.